These 28 T cell receptor beta chains were sequenced from one sample in a study of blood T cell repertoires in COVID-19. Assay used: immunoSEQ multiplex PCR; TCRdb lists only in-frame clones, some missing. The sample includes around 300,000 clones, 80% to 90% seen only once; the top ten take approximately 10%. The sequenced material came from peripheral blood. Receptor source: a woman aged 70 to 79 with acute or convalescent COVID-19.

This chain connects TRBV12-3 or TRBV12-4 to TRBJ2-1; 8 bases map to TRBD2. V was pared by 5 bases and J by 8 bases, with 5 bases of the junction left unmatched. The CDR3 runs 13 residues. The CDR3 region has the DNA TGTGCCAGCAGTCGCGGGGGGCTGGATGAGCAGTTCTTC. This encodes CASSRGGLDEQFF.

Note on this clone: An end of the junction differs from the germline gene, which may be a read error. V usage is TRBV10-3 and J usage is TRBJ2-7, with D tentatively TRBD2 (6 bases). The CDR3 is 12 amino acids. Germline CDR1 ENHRY, CDR2 SYGVKD. CDR3 DNA: TGTGCCATCGGTGACCGGGGGTACGAGCAGTACTTC. It translates to CAIGDRGYEQYF.

The chain carries TRBV5-1 and TRBJ2-7, with D perhaps matching TRBD2 (6 bases). Germline V gene sequence: CDR1 SGHRS, CDR2 YFSETQ. V was clipped by 0 bases and J by 3 bases, with 10 bases between them. The length of the CDR3 is 14 residues. CDR3 in amino acids: CASSLGGGSYEQYF. The CDR3 DNA reads as TGCGCCAGCAGCTTGGGTGGGGGGAGCTACGAGCAGTACTTC.

The rearrangement links TRBV5-5 to TRBJ1-5; perhaps TRBD1 as D (5 bases). The CDR3 has 14 amino acids. Germline-derived CDR1 and CDR2 are SGHKS and YYEKEE (reference sequence). With 3 bases removed from V and 5 bases from J, the gap between germline ends came to 12 bases. The CDR3 spells CASSSGTRHQPQHF. Here the CDR3 DNA reads TGTGCCAGCAGCTCCGGGACTCGCCATCAGCCCCAGCATTTT.

V is TRBV5-4 and J is TRBJ2-3, with 7 positions matching TRBD1. The CDR3 length is 15 residues. The V gene end was trimmed by 4 bases and the J gene end by 0 bases; junction bases not matched to a gene: 5. Germline V CDR1 and CDR2: SGHNT, YYREEE (reference sequence). CDR3 sequence (DNA): TGTGCCAGCAGCCGGGGACAGCCGAGCACAGATACGCAGTATTTT. Its protein product is CASSRGQPSTDTQYF.

A single count supports this clone. The genes are TRBV4-1 and TRBJ2-4, with a possible D match to TRBD1 (6 bases). V lost 2 bases and J 9 bases, leaving 14 bases between the germline ends. The germline CDR1 and CDR2 sequences are MGHRA and YSYEKL. CDR3 size: 14 residues. The CDR3 region is CASSQQARDIIQYF. The CDR3 DNA reads TGCGCCAGCAGCCAACAGGCCCGGGACATCATTCAGTACTTC.

The V and J genes are TRBV7-9 and TRBJ1-5; D might be TRBD1 (6 bases). The CDR3 runs 16 residues. V lost 5 bases to trimming and J lost 2 bases, with 16 bases between them. Germline values: CDR1 SEHNR, CDR2 FQNEAQ (reference sequence). CDR3 sequence reads: CASSQSGGAGNQPQHF. CDR3 nucleotide sequence: TGTGCCAGCAGCCAGTCGGGGGGGGCAGGCAATCAGCCCCAGCATTTT.

This chain links TRBV11-1 with TRBJ2-7; TRBD2 is a possible D gene (5 bases). From germline, CDR1 is SGHAT and CDR2 FQDESV (reference sequence). The CDR3 has 15 residues. Trimming took off 3 bases at V and 5 bases at J, with 17 bases between the two ends. The CDR3 nucleotides are TGTGCCAGCAGCTTGGGTCGGGGTGCTTTCGACGAGCAGTACTTC. This translates into CASSLGRGAFDEQYF.

The chain is built from TRBV7-8 and TRBJ1-2, with D tentatively TRBD1 (5 bases). Germline values: CDR1 SGHVS, CDR2 FQNEAQ. The germline V and J ends were trimmed by 1 base and 8 bases, with 11 bases remaining between them. CDR3 length: 13 amino acids. Here the CDR3 reads CASSLDPGDGYTF. The CDR3, as DNA: TGTGCCAGCAGCTTAGATCCGGGGGACGGCTACACCTTC.

The chain combines TRBV19 with TRBJ2-5, with 7 nucleotides matching TRBD2. The CDR3 extends over 14 amino acids. Germline V CDR1 and CDR2: LNHDA, SQIVND (reference sequence). The trim removed 6 bases at V and 4 bases at J, leaving 8 bases unmatched. The CDR3 is CASSRRGLTETQYF. DNA of the CDR3: TGTGCCAGTAGCCGCCGGGGACTAACAGAGACCCAGTACTTC.

J is TRBJ1-2 and V is TRBV5-5; no definite D call. The CDR3 sequence is 13 residues long. Germline values: CDR1 SGHKS, CDR2 YYEKEE (reference sequence). V was clipped by 0 bases and J by 8 bases, with 11 bases between them. The CDR3 loop is CASSLVLRGGYTF. The CDR3 DNA sequence: TGTGCCAGCAGCTTGGTTCTCCGCGGGGGCTACACCTTC.

The chain recombines TRBV10-3 with TRBJ1-1, with D unresolved. The V gene lost 10 bases and the J gene lost 3 bases, with 15 bases spanning the gap. Germline V gives CDR1 ENHRY, CDR2 SYGVKD. This CDR3 has 13 residues. CDR3 loop: CATARAPDTEAFF. Written as DNA, the CDR3 is TGTGCCACCGCGAGGGCCCCAGACACTGAAGCTTTCTTT.

The chain carries TRBV2 and TRBJ2-3; unclear D gene. CDR1 is SNHLY and CDR2 is FYNNEI in the germline V gene. Trimming pared 10 bases from V and 7 bases from J, leaving 18 bases between. This CDR3 region has 13 residues. Here the CDR3 reads CATSRGVKNTQYF. CDR3 sequence (DNA): TGTGCCACCAGCCGCGGAGTCAAAAATACGCAGTATTTT.

The chain links TRBV2 to TRBJ2-5; the match to TRBD2 covers 12 bases. Trimming removed 7 bases from V and 4 bases from J; junction bases left unmatched: 7. The CDR3 is made up of 15 amino acids. Germline values: CDR1 SNHLY, CDR2 FYNNEI. The CDR3 region has the DNA TGTGCCAGCAATATACTAGCGGGGGGCCGAGAGACCCAGTACTTC. This codes for CASNILAGGRETQYF.

This clone was counted a single time. This chain connects TRBV5-4 to TRBJ1-2; tentatively, D is TRBD1 (6 bases). The CDR3 is made up of 14 amino acids. Germline CDR1 and CDR2: SGHNT and YYREEE (reference sequence). Trimming stripped 2 bases from V and 8 bases from J, with 16 bases between. The CDR3 reads CASSLLTGTGGYTF. In DNA, the CDR3 is TGTGCCAGCAGCTTACTAACAGGGACGGGGGGCTACACCTTC.

V is TRBV6-1 and J is TRBJ1-2; TRBD1 might be the D (5 bases). The V gene lost 0 bases and the J gene lost 2 bases, with 10 bases spanning the gap. The CDR3 covers 15 residues. Germline V lookup: CDR1 MNHNS, CDR2 SASEGT. The CDR3 protein is CASSEAMGGNYGYTF. The CDR3 DNA is TGTGCCAGCAGTGAAGCTATGGGGGGGAACTATGGCTACACCTTC.

The chain combines TRBV5-1 with TRBJ1-4; D unclear. V lost 1 base to trimming and J lost 8 bases, with 12 bases between them. The length of the CDR3 is 14 residues. Germline values: CDR1 SGHRS, CDR2 YFSETQ. The CDR3 DNA follows: TGCGCCAGCAGCTTGATGGTGGGGAGGGAAAAACTGTTTTTT. It encodes CASSLMVGREKLFF.

This sequence joins TRBV6-6 and TRBJ1-1; D is perhaps TRBD1 (5 bases). The CDR3 runs to 14 residues. Germline V gene data show CDR1 as MNHNY and CDR2 as SVGAGI (reference sequence). Trimming stripped 6 bases from V and 0 bases from J, with 11 bases between. Here the CDR3 DNA reads TGTGCCAGCAGGCGGGACCTGATGAACACTGAAGCTTTCTTT. Protein sequence: CASRRDLMNTEAFF.

V is TRBV2 and J is TRBJ2-3; D not certain. The V and J ends lost 6 bases and 2 bases respectively, with 6 bases between them. Germline V gene sequence: CDR1 SNHLY, CDR2 FYNNEI. The CDR3 runs to 12 residues. The DNA for the CDR3 is TGTGCCAGCAGGGCCGTCACAGATACGCAGTATTTT. Translated: CASRAVTDTQYF.

CDR3 amino acids: CASSLAPHRGYSATQYF. The CDR3 coding sequence is TGTGCCAGCAGCTTAGCTCCCCACAGGGGCTATAGTGCGACCCAGTACTTC. The chain combines TRBV11-1 with TRBJ2-5; 7 bases map to TRBD1. The CDR3 runs 17 residues. Looked up from germline, CDR1 is SGHAT and CDR2 is FQDESV (reference sequence). The V segment lost 0 bases and the J segment 7 bases; nucleotides outside the gene matches: 14.

The rearrangement uses TRBV10-1 and TRBJ2-2; 11 nucleotides match TRBD2. This CDR3 spans 17 amino acids. CDR1 WNHNN and CDR2 SYGVQD come from the germline V gene (reference sequence). The J segment lost 7 bases and the V segment lost 6 bases, leaving 13 bases of the junction unmatched. In DNA form, the CDR3 reads TGCGCCAGCAGCGCTACACTAGCGGGGGCGCTGGGCGGGGAGCTGTTTTTT. It codes for CASSATLAGALGGELFF.

This chain links TRBV5-1 with TRBJ2-1; 8 positions match TRBD1. Germline CDR1 SGHRS, CDR2 YFSETQ. The CDR3 has 14 amino acids. The junction had 7 bases not matched to a gene; V was cut back by 4 bases and J by 7 bases. The CDR3 nucleotides read TGCGCCAGCAGCGTGGGGGACAGGTTTAATGAGCAGTTCTTC. It encodes CASSVGDRFNEQFF.

This sequence joins TRBV28 and TRBJ1-3; D is uncertain. V lost 3 bases to trimming and J lost 0 bases, with 9 bases between them. The CDR3 consists of 15 residues. Germline V gene sequence: CDR1 MDHEN, CDR2 SYDVKM. The CDR3 DNA is TGTGCCAGCAGTTTGGCGCGGCTCTCTGGAAACACCATATATTTT. Its translation: CASSLARLSGNTIYF.

Here the CDR3 reads CASSFRLRNGYTF. CDR3 bases: TGTGCCAGCAGCTTCCGGTTGAGAAATGGCTACACCTTC. The rearrangement uses TRBV5-6 and TRBJ1-2; D unresolved. Trimming took 2 bases from V and 6 from J, leaving 11 bases between them. CDR3 length: 13 amino acids. Germline CDR1 reads SGHDT; CDR2 reads YYEEEE. Based on the CDR3 plus reference TRBV5-6 and TRBJ1-2, the full variable domain is DAGVTQSPTHLIKTRGQQVTLRCSPKSGHDTVSWYQQALGQGPQFIFQYYEEEERQRGNFPDRFSGHQFPNYSSELNVNALLLGDSALYLCASSFRLRNGYTFGSGTRLTVV.

V usage is TRBV7-9 and J usage is TRBJ1-4; tentative D call: TRBD1 (5 bases). This CDR3 contains 14 residues. Trimming took off 5 bases at V and 5 bases at J, with 12 bases between the two ends. From germline, CDR1 is SEHNR and CDR2 FQNEAQ (reference sequence). CDR3 residues: CASSPGGGNEKLFF. CDR3 coding DNA: TGTGCCAGCAGCCCGGGCGGGGGAAATGAAAAACTGTTTTTT.

The chain is built from TRBV19 and TRBJ1-4; a weak D match, TRBD1 (6 bases). CDR3 length equals 14 residues. The germline V gene has CDR1 LNHDA and CDR2 SQIVND (reference sequence). The V end lost 5 bases, the J end lost 8 bases, and 15 bases lay between the germline ends. CDR3: CASSYREKGEKLFF. CDR3 nucleotides: TGTGCCAGTAGTTACAGGGAAAAGGGGGAAAAACTGTTTTTT.

J is TRBJ2-1 and V is TRBV10-1; unclear D gene. The CDR3 length is 13 residues. CDR1 WNHNN and CDR2 SYGVQD come from the germline V gene (reference sequence). V was pared by 4 bases and J by 10 bases, with 14 bases between. The DNA for the CDR3 is TGCGCCAGCAGTGCCCCCGGAGCTTTCGAGCAGTTCTTC. Amino acid sequence: CASSAPGAFEQFF.

J is TRBJ2-3 and V is TRBV19; TRBD1 aligns across 8 bases. Germline lookup yields CDR1 LNHDA and CDR2 SQIVND (reference sequence). Trimming cost V 5 bases and J 4 bases; bases outside gene matches: 5. The CDR3 loop spans 14 amino acids. CDR3 coding DNA: TGTGCCAGTAGTGCGGACAGGGCTGCAGATACGCAGTATTTT. It translates to CASSADRAADTQYF.